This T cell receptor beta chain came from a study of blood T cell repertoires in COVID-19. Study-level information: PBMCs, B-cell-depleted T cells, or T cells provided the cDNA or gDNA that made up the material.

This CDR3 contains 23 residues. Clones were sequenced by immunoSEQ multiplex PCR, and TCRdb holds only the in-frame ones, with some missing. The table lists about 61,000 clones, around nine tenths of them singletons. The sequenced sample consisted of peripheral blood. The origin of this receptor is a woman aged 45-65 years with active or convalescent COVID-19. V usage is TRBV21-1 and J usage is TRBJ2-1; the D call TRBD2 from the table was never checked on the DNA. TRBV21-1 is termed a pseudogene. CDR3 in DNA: TGTGCCAGCAGCCCCCGAGAGGGCTACATGTCCCGCCCTTCATTGCGACCCTACAATGAGCAGTTCTTC. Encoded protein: CASSPREGYMSRPSLRPYNEQFF.